This T cell receptor (beta chain) was obtained from a study of CD8+CD57+ T cells in acquired aplastic anemia. CD8+CD57+ cell expansion, shown by flow cytometry, had occurred in the patients selected for sequencing. Genomic DNA provided the template from which TCR beta VDJ and CDR3 profiles were obtained. TCRdb re-analysed the reads in MiXCR, keeping a single row per CDR3 protein. The sample yields 450,000 to 550,000 distinct CDR3 sequences, approximately 33% seen once. V gave up 3 bases and J gave up 7 bases, with 12 bases separating them. The CDR3 is made up of 15 amino acids. Germline CDR1 reads KGHDR; CDR2 reads SFDVKD. This clonotype was recorded many times.

The sequence derives from a human donor with aplastic anemia. The chain recombines TRBV24-1 with TRBJ1-6; the D is unclear. The sample was sorted CD4+, CD8+, or CD8+CD57+ T cells (not recorded which) from PBMCs. As DNA, the CDR3 is TGTGCCACCAGTGATGCCCGGGTTGAGAATTCACCCCTCCACTTT. Its translation: CATSDARVENSPLHF.